Listed here are 7 T cell receptor beta chains from one sample, sequenced in a study of blood T cell repertoires in COVID-19. The assay was immunoSEQ multiplex PCR, and TCRdb's table has in-frame clones only and misses some. The sample has about 240,000 clones, approximately 86% seen once; the top ten hold just over 3%. The sequenced sample consisted of peripheral blood. These receptors all come from a woman in her thirties who had recovered from COVID-19.

The V and J genes are TRBV5-6 and TRBJ2-7, with 8 bases lining up with TRBD1. CDR1 SGHDT and CDR2 YYEEEE come from the germline V gene. The length of the CDR3 is 15 residues. The V and J ends lost 4 bases and 4 bases, in that order; junction bases with no gene match: 10. The CDR3 sequence is CASSAQPGGPYEQYF. The CDR3 DNA reads as TGTGCCAGCAGCGCCCAGCCAGGGGGCCCTTACGAGCAGTACTTC.

The chain uses TRBV3-1 (or the pseudogene TRBV3-2) and TRBJ1-2; D unclear. The V gene lost 3 bases and the J gene lost 6 bases, with 5 bases spanning the gap. From germline, CDR1 is LGHDT and CDR2 YNNKEL (reference sequence). This CDR3 is built from 11 residues. This CDR3 is CASSHSDGYTF. DNA of the CDR3: TGTGCCAGCAGCCACAGTGATGGCTACACCTTC.

This clone was seen just once. The rearrangement links TRBV6-5 to TRBJ1-5; perhaps TRBD1 as D (5 bases). Germline values: CDR1 MNHEY, CDR2 SVGAGI. Between the trimmed V and J ends, which lost 7 bases and 7 bases, there was a span of 14 bases. The CDR3 runs to 13 residues. The CDR3 DNA sequence: TGTGCCAGCATGCGTCAGGGTCGGCAGCCCCAGCATTTT. The encoded protein is CASMRQGRQPQHF.

The chain recombines TRBV29-1 with TRBJ2-7; 8 bases are a match to TRBD2. This CDR3 spans 15 amino acids. The V gene's germline CDR1 is SQVTM and CDR2 ANQGSEA. Losses at the gene ends were 6 bases for V and 5 bases for J; bases not matched to a gene: 15. The CDR3, as DNA: TGCAGCGTCGTTGTCTTGGCGGGGGGTTTTGACGAGCAGTACTTC. Translating it yields CSVVVLAGGFDEQYF.

V usage is TRBV7-9 and J usage is TRBJ1-1; D is uncertain. From germline, CDR1 is SEHNR and CDR2 FQNEAQ (reference sequence). Trimming cost V 5 bases and J 5 bases, with 18 bases left between them. The CDR3 sequence is 15 residues long. Here the CDR3 DNA reads TGTGCCAGCAGCCCTAAGGTGAGGAGAGGGACTGAAGCTTTCTTT. Encoded protein: CASSPKVRRGTEAFF. Full variable domain (rest looked up from reference TRBV7-9 and TRBJ1-1): DTGVSQNPRHKITKRGQNVTFRCDPISEHNRLYWYRQTLGQGPEFLTYFQNEAQLEKSRLLSDRFSAERPKGSFSTLEIQRTEQGDSAMYLCASSPKVRRGTEAFFGQGTRLTVV.

The chain is built from TRBV7-9 and TRBJ2-7; TRBD1 matches 9 bases. CDR1 is SEHNR and CDR2 is FQNEAQ in the germline V gene (reference sequence). Germline trimming cut 0 bases from V and 5 bases from J; bases unmatched to any gene: 5. The CDR3 is made up of 15 amino acids. For the CDR3, the DNA is TGTGCCAGCAGCTTAGCGGGGGACAGGGCCCACGAGCAGTACTTC. This sequence encodes CASSLAGDRAHEQYF.

This chain joins TRBV19 and TRBJ2-7, with 12 bases matching TRBD1. The ends lost 5 bases at V and 5 bases at J; junction bases unmatched: 4. Germline loops: CDR1 LNHDA, CDR2 SQIVND (reference sequence). The CDR3 extends over 14 amino acids. CDR3 nucleotide sequence: TGTGCCAGTAGTGCCGGGACAGGGGGCGACGAGCAGTACTTC. Protein sequence: CASSAGTGGDEQYF.